These 5 T cell receptor beta chains came from one sample sequenced in a study of cytomegalovirus exposure and HLA in healthy donors. PCR used 60 Vbeta primers and 13 Jbeta primers. This table comes from immunoSEQ multiplex PCR, and its TCRdb copy is limited to in-frame clones, with some not included. This repertoire shows approximately 130,000 clones, approximately 77% found once; its top ten account for approximately 1.4%. Specimen: PBMCs. These TCRs come from a woman in her forties in good health and CMV-seronegative.

The V call is TRBV4-3, the J call TRBJ2-7, with D maybe TRBD2 (6 bases). The V gene lost 1 base and the J gene lost 1 base, with 8 bases spanning the gap. CDR1 LGHNA and CDR2 YSLEER come from the germline V gene. The CDR3 loop spans 14 amino acids. The CDR3 region has the DNA TGCGCCAGCAGCCAAGCCCGGGGGTCCTACGAGCAGTACTTC. Translated, it gives CASSQARGSYEQYF.

The chain uses TRBV6-5 and TRBJ1-2; D remains ambiguous. The ends were cut back, 6 bases at V and 4 bases at J, with 12 bases in the middle. CDR3 size: 13 residues. Germline V gene lookup returns CDR1 MNHEY and CDR2 SVGAGI. CDR3 region: CASSYDTAYGYTF. The DNA of the CDR3 is TGTGCCAGCAGCTATGACACCGCCTATGGCTACACCTTC.

This clone was detected only a few times. The J gene is TRBJ2-3, the V gene TRBV11-3; possible D gene TRBD1, 6 bases. This CDR3 is 14 amino acids long. With 4 bases removed from V and 3 bases from J, the gap between germline ends came to 11 bases. The germline gives CDR1 SGHNT, CDR2 YENEEA. The CDR3 is CASSSQGTTDTQYF. CDR3 in DNA: TGTGCCAGCAGCTCCCAAGGGACAACAGATACGCAGTATTTT.

The chain joins TRBV7-9 to TRBJ1-2; unclear D gene. The CDR3 extends over 14 amino acids. V dropped 5 bases and J dropped 3 bases, with 13 bases sitting between them. Germline CDR1 is SEHNR and CDR2 is FQNEAQ (reference sequence). CDR3 residues: CASSRPGTHYGYTF. CDR3 coding DNA: TGTGCCAGCAGCCGCCCCGGTACGCACTATGGCTACACCTTC.

V and J are TRBV30 and TRBJ2-2; D not resolved. In germline, CDR1 is GTSNPN, CDR2 SVGIG (reference sequence). This CDR3 is 14 amino acids long. Trimming removed 2 bases at V and 4 bases at J, with 11 bases between. CDR3 DNA: TGTGCCTGGAGTAACGGCGGTAGCACCGGGGAGCTGTTTTTT. Translation: CAWSNGGSTGELFF.